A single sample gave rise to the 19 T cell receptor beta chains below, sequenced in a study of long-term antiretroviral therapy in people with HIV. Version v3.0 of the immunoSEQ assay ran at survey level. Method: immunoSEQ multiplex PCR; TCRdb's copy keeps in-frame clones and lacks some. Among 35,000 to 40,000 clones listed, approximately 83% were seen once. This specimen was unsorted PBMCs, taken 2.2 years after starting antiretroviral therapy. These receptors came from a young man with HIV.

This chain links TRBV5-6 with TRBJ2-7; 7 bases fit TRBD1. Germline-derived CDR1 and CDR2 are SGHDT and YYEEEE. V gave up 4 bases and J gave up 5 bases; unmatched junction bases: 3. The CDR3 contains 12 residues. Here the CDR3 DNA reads TGTGCCAGCAGCCCCGGACAGGACGAGCAGTACTTC. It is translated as CASSPGQDEQYF.

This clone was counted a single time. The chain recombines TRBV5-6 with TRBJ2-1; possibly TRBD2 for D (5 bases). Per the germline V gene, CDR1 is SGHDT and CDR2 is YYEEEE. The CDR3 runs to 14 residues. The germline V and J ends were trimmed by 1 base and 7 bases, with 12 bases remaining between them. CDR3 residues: CASSLPTSSNEQFF. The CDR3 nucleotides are TGTGCCAGCAGCTTGCCCACTAGTTCAAATGAGCAGTTCTTC.

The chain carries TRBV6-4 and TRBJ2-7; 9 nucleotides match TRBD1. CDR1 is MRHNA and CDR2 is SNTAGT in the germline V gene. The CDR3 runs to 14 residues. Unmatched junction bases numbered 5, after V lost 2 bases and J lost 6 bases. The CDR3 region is CASSDEQGAREQYF. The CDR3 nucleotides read TGTGCCAGCAGTGACGAACAGGGGGCGCGCGAGCAGTACTTC.

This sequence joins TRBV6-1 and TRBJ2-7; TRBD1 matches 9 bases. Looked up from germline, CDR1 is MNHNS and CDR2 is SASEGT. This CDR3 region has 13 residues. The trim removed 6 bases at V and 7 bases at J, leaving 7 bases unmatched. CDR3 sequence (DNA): TGTGCCAGCAGATCGGGACAGGGATATGAGCAGTACTTC. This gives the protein CASRSGQGYEQYF.

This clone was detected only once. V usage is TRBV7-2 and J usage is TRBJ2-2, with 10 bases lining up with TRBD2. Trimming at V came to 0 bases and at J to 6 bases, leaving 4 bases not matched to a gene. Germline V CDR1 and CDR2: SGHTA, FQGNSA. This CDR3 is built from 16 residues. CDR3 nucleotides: TGTGCCAGCAGCTTAGCCCCTAGCGGGAGTCCCGGGGAGCTGTTTTTT. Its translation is CASSLAPSGSPGELFF.

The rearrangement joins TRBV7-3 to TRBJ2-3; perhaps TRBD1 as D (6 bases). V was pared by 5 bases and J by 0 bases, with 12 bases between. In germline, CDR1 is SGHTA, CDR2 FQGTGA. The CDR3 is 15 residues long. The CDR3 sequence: CASSNSGTSTDTQYF. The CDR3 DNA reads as TGTGCCAGCAGCAACTCCGGGACAAGCACAGATACGCAGTATTTT.

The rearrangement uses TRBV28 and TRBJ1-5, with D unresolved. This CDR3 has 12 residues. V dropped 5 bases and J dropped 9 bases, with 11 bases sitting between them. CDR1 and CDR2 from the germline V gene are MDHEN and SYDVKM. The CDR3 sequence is CASSQLSRPQHF. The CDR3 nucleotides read TGTGCCAGCAGTCAGCTGTCTAGGCCCCAGCATTTT. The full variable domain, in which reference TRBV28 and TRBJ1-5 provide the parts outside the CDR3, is DVKVTQSSRYLVKRTGEKVFLECVQDMDHENMFWYRQDPGLGLRLIYFSYDVKMKEKGDIPEGYSVSREKKERFSLILESASTNQTSMYLCASSQLSRPQHFGDGTRLSIL.

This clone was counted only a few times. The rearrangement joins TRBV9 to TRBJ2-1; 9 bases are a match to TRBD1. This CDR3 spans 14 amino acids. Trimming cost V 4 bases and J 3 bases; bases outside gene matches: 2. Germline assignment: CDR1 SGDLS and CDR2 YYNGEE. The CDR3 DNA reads TGTGCCAGCAGCTGGACAGGGGTCTACAATGAGCAGTTCTTC. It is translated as CASSWTGVYNEQFF.

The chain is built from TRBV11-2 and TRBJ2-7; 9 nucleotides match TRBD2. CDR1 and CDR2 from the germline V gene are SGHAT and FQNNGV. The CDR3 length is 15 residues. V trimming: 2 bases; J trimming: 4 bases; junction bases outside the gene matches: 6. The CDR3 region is CASSLWREGKYEQYF. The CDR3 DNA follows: TGTGCCAGCAGCTTATGGCGGGAGGGCAAATACGAGCAGTACTTC.

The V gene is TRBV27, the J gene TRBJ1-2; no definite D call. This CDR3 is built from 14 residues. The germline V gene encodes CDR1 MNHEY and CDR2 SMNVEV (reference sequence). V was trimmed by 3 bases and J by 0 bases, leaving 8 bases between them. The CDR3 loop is CASSLAGTNYGYTF. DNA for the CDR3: TGTGCCAGCAGTTTGGCGGGGACTAACTATGGCTACACCTTC.

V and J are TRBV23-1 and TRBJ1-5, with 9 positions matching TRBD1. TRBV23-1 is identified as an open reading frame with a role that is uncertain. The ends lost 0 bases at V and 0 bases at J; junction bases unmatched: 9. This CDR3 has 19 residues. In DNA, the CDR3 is TGCGCCAGCAGTCAATCGGGACAGGGAGAACCCTATAGCAATCAGCCCCAGCATTTT. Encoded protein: CASSQSGQGEPYSNQPQHF.

The CDR3 sequence is CASSLLAGVSYEQFF. CDR3 DNA sequence: TGTGCCAGCAGCTTACTAGCGGGAGTTAGCTATGAGCAGTTCTTC. The chain employs TRBV7-2 and TRBJ2-1; TRBD2 aligns across 10 bases. Germline V CDR1 and CDR2: SGHTA, FQGNSA. V was clipped by 2 bases and J by 8 bases; unmatched bases: 6. The CDR3 length is 15 residues.

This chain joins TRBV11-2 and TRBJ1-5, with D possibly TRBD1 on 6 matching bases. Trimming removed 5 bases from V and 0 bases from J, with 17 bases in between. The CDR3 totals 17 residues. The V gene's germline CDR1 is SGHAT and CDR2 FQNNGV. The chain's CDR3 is CASSRKDSPYSNQPQHF. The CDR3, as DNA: TGTGCCAGCAGCCGTAAGGACAGCCCTTATAGCAATCAGCCCCAGCATTTT.

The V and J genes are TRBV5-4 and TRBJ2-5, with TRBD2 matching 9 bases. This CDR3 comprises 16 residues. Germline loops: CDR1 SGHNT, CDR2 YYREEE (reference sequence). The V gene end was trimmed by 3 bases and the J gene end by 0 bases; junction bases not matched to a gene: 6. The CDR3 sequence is CASSSHSGRNQETQYF. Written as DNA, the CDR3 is TGTGCCAGCAGCTCACATAGCGGGAGAAACCAAGAGACCCAGTACTTC.

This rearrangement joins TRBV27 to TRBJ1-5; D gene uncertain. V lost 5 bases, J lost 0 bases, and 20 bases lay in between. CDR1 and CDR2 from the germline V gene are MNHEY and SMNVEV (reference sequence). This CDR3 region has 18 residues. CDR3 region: CASSTTKTDLYSNQPQHF. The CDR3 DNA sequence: TGTGCCAGCAGTACAACCAAGACGGACCTATATAGCAATCAGCCCCAGCATTTT.

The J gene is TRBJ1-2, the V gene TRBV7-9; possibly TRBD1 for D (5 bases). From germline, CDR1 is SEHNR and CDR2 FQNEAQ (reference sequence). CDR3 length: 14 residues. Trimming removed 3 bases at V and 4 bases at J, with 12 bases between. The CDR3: CASSFTGTSYGYTF. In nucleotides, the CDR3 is TGTGCCAGCAGCTTTACCGGGACTTCCTATGGCTACACCTTC.

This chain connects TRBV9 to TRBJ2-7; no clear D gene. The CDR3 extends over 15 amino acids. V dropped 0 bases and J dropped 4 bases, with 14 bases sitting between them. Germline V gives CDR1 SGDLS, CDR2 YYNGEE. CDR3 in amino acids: CASSVESAKAYEQYF. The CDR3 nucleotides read TGTGCCAGCAGCGTAGAGTCAGCGAAAGCTTACGAGCAGTACTTC.

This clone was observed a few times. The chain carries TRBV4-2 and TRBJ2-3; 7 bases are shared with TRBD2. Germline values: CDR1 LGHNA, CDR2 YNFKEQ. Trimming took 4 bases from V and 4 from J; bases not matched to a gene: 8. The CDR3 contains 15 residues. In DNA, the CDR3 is TGTGCCAGCAGCCTGGCGAGCGGGGACTCAGATACGCAGTATTTT. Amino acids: CASSLASGDSDTQYF.

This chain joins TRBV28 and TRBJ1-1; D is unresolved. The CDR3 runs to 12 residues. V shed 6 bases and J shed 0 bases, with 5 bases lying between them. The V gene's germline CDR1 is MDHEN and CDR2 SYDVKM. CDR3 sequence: CASRGMNTEAFF. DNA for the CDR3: TGTGCCAGCAGGGGAATGAACACTGAAGCTTTCTTT.